Shown below are 3 T cell receptor beta chains from a single sample sequenced in a study of control samples from healthy donors and cancer patients. Measured with immunoSEQ multiplex PCR; TCRdb has only the in-frame clones, and not every one. The sample includes 120,000 or so clones, around 87% of them seen just once. The source material was blood. The receptors stem from a man between 60 and 75 years old in good health.

The gene calls are TRBV19 and TRBJ1-1; D is perhaps TRBD1 (6 bases). V lost 4 bases to trimming and J lost 4 bases, with 10 bases between them. Germline V gives CDR1 LNHDA, CDR2 SQIVND (reference sequence). The CDR3 is 13 residues long. The CDR3 loop reads CASSSEGGTEAFF. The DNA for the CDR3 is TGTGCCAGTAGTAGCGAGGGGGGCACTGAAGCTTTCTTT.

This clone was seen a single time. The CDR3 region is CASSLVMAGVVYGYTF. The CDR3 nucleotides are TGTGCCAGCAGCTTAGTGATGGCAGGGGTCGTCTATGGCTACACCTTC. This rearrangement joins TRBV7-2 to TRBJ1-2; tentative D call: TRBD1 (6 bases). This CDR3 region has 16 residues. Trimming took 1 base from V and 4 from J, leaving 16 bases between them. Per germline, CDR1 SGHTA and CDR2 FQGNSA.

The V gene is TRBV19, the J gene TRBJ2-3, with D unresolved. Trimming pared 2 bases from V and 0 bases from J, leaving 6 bases between. The CDR3 consists of 14 residues. Germline V gene sequence: CDR1 LNHDA, CDR2 SQIVND (reference sequence). The CDR3: CASSITDSTDTQYF. The CDR3 bases are TGTGCCAGTAGTATAACCGATAGCACAGATACGCAGTATTTT. Variable domain in full (rest from reference TRBV19 and TRBJ2-3): DGGITQSPKYLFRKEGQNVTLSCEQNLNHDAMYWYRQDPGQGLRLIYYSQIVNDFQKGDIAEGYSVSREKKESFPLTVTSAQKNPTAFYLCASSITDSTDTQYFGPGTRLTVL.